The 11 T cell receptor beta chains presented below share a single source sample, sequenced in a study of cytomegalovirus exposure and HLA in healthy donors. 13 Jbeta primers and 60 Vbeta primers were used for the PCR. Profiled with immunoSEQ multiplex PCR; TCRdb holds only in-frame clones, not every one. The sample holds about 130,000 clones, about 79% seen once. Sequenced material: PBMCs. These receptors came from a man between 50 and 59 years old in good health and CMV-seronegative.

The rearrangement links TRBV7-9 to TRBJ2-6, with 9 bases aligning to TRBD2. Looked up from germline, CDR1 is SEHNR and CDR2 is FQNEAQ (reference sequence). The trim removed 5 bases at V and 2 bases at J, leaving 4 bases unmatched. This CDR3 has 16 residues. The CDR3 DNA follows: TGTGCCAGCAGCCAAGCGGGGGGTACTGGGGCCAACGTCCTGACTTTC. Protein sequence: CASSQAGGTGANVLTF.

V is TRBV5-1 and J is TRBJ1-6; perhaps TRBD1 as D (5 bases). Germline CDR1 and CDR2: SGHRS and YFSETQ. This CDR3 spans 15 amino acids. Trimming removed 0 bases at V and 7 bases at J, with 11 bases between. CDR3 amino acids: CASSLGETANSPLHF. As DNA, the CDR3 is TGCGCCAGCAGCTTGGGTGAGACAGCGAATTCACCCCTCCACTTT. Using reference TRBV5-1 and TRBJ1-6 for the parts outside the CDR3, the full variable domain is KAGVTQTPRYLIKTRGQQVTLSCSPISGHRSVSWYQQTPGQGLQFLFEYFSETQRNKGNFPGRFSGRQFSNSRSEMNVSTLELGDSALYLCASSLGETANSPLHFGNGTRLTVT.

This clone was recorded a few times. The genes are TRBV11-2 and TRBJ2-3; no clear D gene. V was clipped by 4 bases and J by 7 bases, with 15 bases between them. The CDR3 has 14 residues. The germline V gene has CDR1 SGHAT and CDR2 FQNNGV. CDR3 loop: CASSSLRYPNTQYF. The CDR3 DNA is TGTGCCAGCAGCTCGCTTAGATATCCTAATACGCAGTATTTT.

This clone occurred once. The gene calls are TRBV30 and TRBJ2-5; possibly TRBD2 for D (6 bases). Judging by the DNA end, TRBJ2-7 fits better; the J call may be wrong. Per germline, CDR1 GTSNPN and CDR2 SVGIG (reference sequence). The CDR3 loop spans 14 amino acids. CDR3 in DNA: TGTGCCTGGGACCAGGGCGGGGCCTCCTACGAGCAGTACTTC. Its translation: CAWDQGGASYEQYF.

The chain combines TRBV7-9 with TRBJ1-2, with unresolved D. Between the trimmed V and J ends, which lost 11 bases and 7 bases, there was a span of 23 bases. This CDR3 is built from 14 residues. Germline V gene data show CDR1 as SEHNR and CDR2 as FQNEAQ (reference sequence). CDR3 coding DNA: TGTGCCGCCAGGAATTACGACACCCGTGGTGGCTACACCTTC. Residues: CAARNYDTRGGYTF.

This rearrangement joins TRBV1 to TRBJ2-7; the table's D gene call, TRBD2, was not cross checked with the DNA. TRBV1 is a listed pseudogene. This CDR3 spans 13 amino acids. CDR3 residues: CTSPPGEFYEQYF. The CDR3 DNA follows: TGCACCAGCCCTCCGGGGGAGTTCTACGAGCAGTACTTC.

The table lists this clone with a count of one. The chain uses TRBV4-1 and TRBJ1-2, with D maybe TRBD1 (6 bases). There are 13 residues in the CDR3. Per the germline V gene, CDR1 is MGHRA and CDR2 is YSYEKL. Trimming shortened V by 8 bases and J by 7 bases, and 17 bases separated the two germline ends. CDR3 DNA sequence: TGCGCCAGCGGAGAACAGGGTCGGGGTGGCTACACCTTC. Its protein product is CASGEQGRGGYTF.

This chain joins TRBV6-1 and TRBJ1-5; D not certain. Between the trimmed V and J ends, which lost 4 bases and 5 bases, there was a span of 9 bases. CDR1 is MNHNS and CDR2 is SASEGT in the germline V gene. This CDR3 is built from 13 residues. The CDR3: CASSVGTYQPQHF. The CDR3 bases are TGTGCCAGCAGTGTCGGTACCTATCAGCCCCAGCATTTT.

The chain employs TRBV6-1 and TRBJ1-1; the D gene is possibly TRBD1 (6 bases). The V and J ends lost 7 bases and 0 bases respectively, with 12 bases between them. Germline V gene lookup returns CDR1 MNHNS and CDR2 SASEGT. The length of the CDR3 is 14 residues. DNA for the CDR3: TGTGCCAGCATCCTCAGGGGCCTGAACACTGAAGCTTTCTTT. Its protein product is CASILRGLNTEAFF.

The CDR3: CASSEYSPSSYEQYF. CDR3 DNA: TGTGCCAGCAGTGAATACAGTCCAAGCTCCTACGAGCAGTACTTC. This chain links TRBV2 with TRBJ2-7; D gene uncertain. The germline V gene encodes CDR1 SNHLY and CDR2 FYNNEI. The ends were cut back, 2 bases at V and 0 bases at J, with 11 bases in the middle. This CDR3 contains 15 residues.

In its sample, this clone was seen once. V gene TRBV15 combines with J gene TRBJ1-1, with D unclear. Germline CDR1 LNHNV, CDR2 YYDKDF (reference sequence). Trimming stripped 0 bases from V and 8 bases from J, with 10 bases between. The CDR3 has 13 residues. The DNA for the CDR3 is TGTGCCACCAGCAGAGACGGGGTTACAGAAGCTTTCTTT. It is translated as CATSRDGVTEAFF.